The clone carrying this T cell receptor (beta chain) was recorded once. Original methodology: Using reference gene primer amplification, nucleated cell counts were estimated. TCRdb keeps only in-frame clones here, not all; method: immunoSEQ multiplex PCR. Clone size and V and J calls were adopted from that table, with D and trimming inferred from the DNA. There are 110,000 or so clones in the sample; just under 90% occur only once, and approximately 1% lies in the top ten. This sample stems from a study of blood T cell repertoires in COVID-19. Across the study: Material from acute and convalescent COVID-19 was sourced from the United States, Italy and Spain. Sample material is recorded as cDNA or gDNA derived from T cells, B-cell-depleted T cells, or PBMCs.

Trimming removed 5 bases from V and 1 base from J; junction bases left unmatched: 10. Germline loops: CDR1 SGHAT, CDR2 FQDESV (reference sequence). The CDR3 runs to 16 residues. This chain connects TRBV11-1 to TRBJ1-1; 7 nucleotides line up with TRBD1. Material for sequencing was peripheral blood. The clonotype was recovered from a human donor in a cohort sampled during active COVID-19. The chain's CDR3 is CASSPGQADSNTEAFF. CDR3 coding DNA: TGTGCCAGCAGCCCCGGACAGGCCGACTCGAACACTGAAGCTTTCTTT. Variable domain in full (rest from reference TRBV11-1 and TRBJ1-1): EAEVAQSPRYKITEKSQAVAFWCDPISGHATLYWYRQILGQGPELLVQFQDESVVDDSQLPKDRFSAERLKGVDSTLKIQPAELGDSAMYLCASSPGQADSNTEAFFGQGTRLTVV.